This passage covers 32 T cell receptor beta chains from one sample sequenced in a study of CD8 T cells in ankylosing spondylitis. Study results and limitations: Seemingly distinctive of ankylosing spondylitis blood was a TCR beta motif formed by eight highly homologous variants.

TCRdb reprocessed the 5' RACE reads with MiXCR, giving one entry per CDR3 protein. This table holds hundreds of thousands of distinct CDR3 sequences, around 11% found once. What these receptors recognize is not known. Source material: blood, either unsorted or a sorted T cell fraction (not recorded which). The receptors here all came from a male donor with ankylosing spondylitis.

The chain employs TRBV7-9 and TRBJ2-2, with D possibly matching TRBD2 (5 bases). Trimming took 5 bases from V and 6 from J, leaving 13 bases between them. The CDR3 has 14 residues. CDR1 and CDR2 from the germline V gene are SEHNR and FQNEAQ (reference sequence). CDR3 coding DNA: TGTGCCAGCAGCACACAGCGGATCCCCGGGGAGCTGTTTTTT. It translates to CASSTQRIPGELFF.

Many counts were recorded for this clonotype. This chain uses TRBV20-1 with TRBJ1-5; D possibly corresponds to TRBD1 (5 bases). Trimming cost V 0 bases and J 1 base, with 13 bases left between them. Germline CDR1 DFQATT, CDR2 SNEGSKA (reference sequence). The length of the CDR3 is 16 residues. The CDR3 bases are TGCAGTGCTAGAGATCCCGTACGACAGAGCAATCAGCCCCAGCATTTT. Translating it yields CSARDPVRQSNQPQHF.

This clonotype has a handful of counts. The gene calls are TRBV20-1 and TRBJ2-7; tentative D call: TRBD2 (5 bases). The CDR3 length is 12 residues. V was shortened by 5 bases and J by 3 bases, with 11 bases between the two germline ends. Germline CDR1 and CDR2: DFQATT and SNEGSKA (reference sequence). The CDR3 region is CSAQKGSYEQYF. CDR3 coding DNA: TGCAGTGCTCAGAAAGGGAGCTACGAGCAGTACTTC.

This chain joins TRBV5-5 and TRBJ2-7, with D possibly being TRBD2 (6 bases). V gave up 6 bases and J gave up 2 bases, with 21 bases separating them. This CDR3 region has 16 residues. Germline-derived CDR1 and CDR2 are SGHKS and YYEKEE (reference sequence). The CDR3 reads CASTKGLPPGAYEQYF. DNA of the CDR3: TGTGCCAGCACCAAAGGGCTTCCGCCGGGGGCCTACGAGCAGTACTTC.

This clonotype was seen ten or more times. The chain recombines TRBV4-3 with TRBJ2-2; the match to TRBD2 covers 7 bases. CDR1 is LGHNA and CDR2 is YSLEER in the germline V gene. The V segment lost 0 bases and the J segment 2 bases; nucleotides outside the gene matches: 9. The CDR3 length is 18 residues. The CDR3 DNA reads as TGCGCCAGCAGCCAAGATCTCCCCCCGGGAGGTAACACCGGGGAGCTGTTTTTT. It encodes CASSQDLPPGGNTGELFF.

This clonotype was found many times. The chain links TRBV5-1 to TRBJ2-6; D is undetermined. CDR1 and CDR2 (germline): SGHRS, YFSETQ. The germline V and J ends were trimmed by 2 bases and 5 bases, with 14 bases remaining between them. The CDR3 has 16 amino acids. DNA of the CDR3: TGCGCCAGCAGCTTACTATACAGCAGCTGGGCCAACGTCCTGACTTTC. Translation: CASSLLYSSWANVLTF.

The gene calls are TRBV20-1 and TRBJ2-7; D ambiguous. V dropped 5 bases and J dropped 6 bases, with 11 bases sitting between them. In germline, CDR1 is DFQATT, CDR2 SNEGSKA (reference sequence). The length of the CDR3 is 11 residues. DNA of the CDR3: TGCAGTGCTGACGGCGGCTCCGAGCAGTACTTC. It encodes CSADGGSEQYF.

V gene TRBV20-1 combines with J gene TRBJ2-3; D gene ambiguous. The CDR3 is made up of 12 amino acids. Per the germline V gene, CDR1 is DFQATT and CDR2 is SNEGSKA (reference sequence). Trimming stripped 2 bases from V and 6 bases from J, with 9 bases between. CDR3 sequence reads: CSARKTPDTQYF. The CDR3 nucleotides read TGCAGTGCTAGAAAAACTCCGGATACGCAGTATTTT.

This clonotype was counted a few times. This chain joins TRBV5-1 and TRBJ2-6; tentatively, D is TRBD2 (5 bases). There are 14 residues in the CDR3. CDR1 is SGHRS and CDR2 is YFSETQ in the germline V gene. The V end lost 4 bases, the J end lost 8 bases, and 13 bases lay between the germline ends. In DNA form, the CDR3 reads TGCGCCAGCAGCCTTCCGGGGAGCTCCAACGTCCTGACTTTC. Protein product: CASSLPGSSNVLTF.

Ten or more counts support this clonotype. This sequence joins TRBV11-2 and TRBJ2-5; 14 nucleotides match TRBD2. The V and J ends lost 5 bases and 7 bases, in that order; junction bases with no gene match: 15. The CDR3 consists of 18 residues. CDR1 is SGHAT and CDR2 is FQNNGV in the germline V gene. The CDR3 sequence: CASSRFSGTSGSKGTQYF. The CDR3 coding sequence is TGTGCCAGCAGCCGATTCTCAGGGACTAGCGGGAGTAAAGGGACCCAGTACTTC.

The V gene is TRBV28, the J gene TRBJ2-2; no clear D. The germline V gene has CDR1 MDHEN and CDR2 SYDVKM. The CDR3 runs to 12 residues. V was cut by 1 base and J by 9 bases, with 6 bases left in between. CDR3 protein: CASSLSYRELFF. In nucleotides, the CDR3 is TGTGCCAGCAGTTTATCCTACAGGGAGCTGTTTTTT.

DNA for the CDR3: TGCGCCAGCAGCCAAGGACTAGCGGGAGGGCCAATCACCGGGGAGCTGTTTTTT. Translating it yields CASSQGLAGGPITGELFF. The chain joins TRBV5-1 to TRBJ2-2; 15 nucleotides align to TRBD2. CDR1 and CDR2 (germline): SGHRS, YFSETQ. This CDR3 has 18 amino acids. V trimming: 4 bases; J trimming: 4 bases; junction bases outside the gene matches: 8.

This clonotype has just a few counts. The chain couples TRBV29-1 to TRBJ1-1; D might be TRBD1 (5 bases). V was cut by 5 bases and J by 6 bases, with 13 bases left in between. Germline V CDR1 and CDR2: SQVTM, ANQGSEA. The CDR3 totals 12 residues. CDR3 nucleotides: TGCAGCGTTTATCAGGGTGGGGCTGAAGCTTTCTTT. Amino acids: CSVYQGGAEAFF.

This clonotype was seen many times. J is TRBJ2-1 and V is TRBV24-1; 10 nucleotides line up with TRBD1. CDR1 KGHDR and CDR2 SFDVKD come from the germline V gene. CDR3 length equals 14 residues. With V trimmed by 9 bases and J by 7 bases, 8 bases remained unmatched. The CDR3 nucleotides are TGTGCCACCGCTGGACAGGGGGGTCGGAATGAGCAGTTCTTC. It yields the protein CATAGQGGRNEQFF.

This clonotype was counted only a few times. This chain connects TRBV5-1 to TRBJ2-1, with D perhaps matching TRBD2 (6 bases). V was trimmed by 4 bases and J by 5 bases, leaving 16 bases between them. Germline loops: CDR1 SGHRS, CDR2 YFSETQ. CDR3 length equals 15 residues. The CDR3: CASSPTASEDNEQFF. In nucleotides, the CDR3 is TGCGCCAGCAGCCCGACGGCTAGCGAGGACAATGAGCAGTTCTTC.

This clonotype was seen more than once but under ten times. This chain connects TRBV20-1 to TRBJ2-7; D is ambiguous. The CDR3 has 15 amino acids. Trimming pared 6 bases from V and 4 bases from J, leaving 22 bases between. The V gene's germline CDR1 is DFQATT and CDR2 SNEGSKA (reference sequence). This chain's CDR3 is CSASAGRRYMYEQYF. The CDR3 DNA is TGCAGTGCCTCGGCAGGACGCCGGTACATGTACGAGCAGTACTTC.

The chain employs TRBV13 and TRBJ2-4; D is possibly TRBD1 or TRBD2 (6 bases each). The CDR3 is 12 residues long. CDR1 and CDR2 from the germline V gene are PRHDT and FYEKMQ (reference sequence). The ends were cut back, 5 bases at V and 16 bases at J, with 18 bases in the middle. CDR3 sequence: CASSLRGDGAYF. The CDR3 DNA reads as TGTGCCAGCAGCCTAAGGGGGGACGGGGCCTACTTC.

This clonotype was recorded a few times. The chain recombines TRBV5-6 with TRBJ1-1; D remains ambiguous. Trimming cost V 4 bases and J 1 base, with 14 bases left between them. The CDR3 is 15 residues long. The germline CDR1 and CDR2 sequences are SGHDT and YYEEEE. The CDR3 here is CASSGVEAGNTEAFF. The CDR3 DNA reads as TGTGCCAGCAGCGGGGTGGAAGCCGGGAACACTGAAGCTTTCTTT.

A few counts support this clonotype. The chain uses TRBV20-1 and TRBJ1-5; D uncertain. The CDR3 loop spans 14 amino acids. V was shortened by 2 bases and J by 0 bases, with 8 bases between the two germline ends. The germline V gene encodes CDR1 DFQATT and CDR2 SNEGSKA (reference sequence). CDR3 DNA: TGCAGTGCTAGAAGAGTGTATAGCAATCAGCCCCAGCATTTT. Translated, it gives CSARRVYSNQPQHF.

This clonotype has just a few counts. The rearrangement uses TRBV10-1 and TRBJ2-3; D call uncertain. The CDR3 spans 16 residues. Germline CDR1 WNHNN, CDR2 SYGVQD (reference sequence). V was trimmed by 3 bases and J by 0 bases, leaving 13 bases between them. CDR3 in amino acids: CASSDPMTDSTDTQYF. The CDR3 region has the DNA TGCGCCAGCAGTGACCCGATGACGGATAGCACAGATACGCAGTATTTT.

This rearrangement joins TRBV11-2 to TRBJ2-3; D is possibly TRBD1 (7 bases). Germline CDR1 is SGHAT and CDR2 is FQNNGV. Trimming shortened V by 1 base and J by 6 bases, and 11 bases separated the two germline ends. The CDR3 covers 14 residues. The CDR3 DNA reads TGTGCCAGCAGCTTAGGCGCAGGGGGGGATACGCAGTATTTT. Translation gives CASSLGAGGDTQYF.

This clonotype has a handful of counts. The rearrangement uses TRBV5-1 and TRBJ1-3; TRBD1 might be the D (6 bases). The germline V and J ends were trimmed by 0 bases and 0 bases, with 10 bases remaining between them. The CDR3 consists of 16 residues. Germline lookup yields CDR1 SGHRS and CDR2 YFSETQ. The CDR3 DNA is TGCGCCAGCAGCTTGGGCTGGACAGCCTCTGGAAACACCATATATTTT. It encodes CASSLGWTASGNTIYF.

This clonotype has a handful of counts. The V gene is TRBV7-9, the J gene TRBJ2-6, with a tentative D call TRBD2 (6 bases). Germline lookup yields CDR1 SEHNR and CDR2 FQNEAQ (reference sequence). This CDR3 has 16 residues. Trimming removed 7 bases from V and 0 bases from J, with 13 bases in between. Here the CDR3 DNA reads TGTGCCAGCAAGGAGGGGTACGGCTCTGGGGCCAACGTCCTGACTTTC. This translates into CASKEGYGSGANVLTF.

This clonotype has a handful of counts. This rearrangement joins TRBV12-3 or TRBV12-4 to TRBJ1-2; D perhaps matches TRBD1 (5 bases). V lost 4 bases, J lost 1 base, and 10 bases lay in between. The CDR3 is made up of 14 amino acids. The CDR3 spells CASSWGTDNYGYTF. DNA for the CDR3: TGTGCCAGCAGTTGGGGGACCGATAACTATGGCTACACCTTC.

This clonotype has more than one count but fewer than ten. V usage is TRBV6-5 and J usage is TRBJ1-2; 8 bases are shared with TRBD1. V lost 7 bases to trimming and J lost 8 bases; unmatched junction nucleotides: 6. Germline V gene lookup returns CDR1 MNHEY and CDR2 SVGAGI. The CDR3 loop spans 12 amino acids. This CDR3 is CASKDRAAGYTF. Here the CDR3 DNA reads TGTGCCAGCAAGGACAGGGCTGCGGGCTACACCTTC.

This clonotype was detected a few times. The chain couples TRBV5-1 to TRBJ2-7, with 8 bases identical to TRBD1. The V gene end was trimmed by 3 bases and the J gene end by 3 bases; junction bases not matched to a gene: 5. Germline CDR1 and CDR2: SGHRS and YFSETQ. The CDR3 is made up of 14 amino acids. CDR3 sequence (DNA): TGCGCCAGCAGCTCGACCGGGACAGGCTACGAGCAGTACTTC. Residues: CASSSTGTGYEQYF.

This clonotype turned up a few times. The V call is TRBV20-1, the J call TRBJ1-4; tentative D call: TRBD1 (6 bases). Germline CDR1 reads DFQATT; CDR2 reads SNEGSKA (reference sequence). Trimming took 4 bases from V and 8 from J, leaving 14 bases between them. CDR3 size: 13 residues. In DNA form, the CDR3 reads TGCAGTGCTATGCAGGGGAATCGGGAAAAACTGTTTTTT. This translates into CSAMQGNREKLFF.

This clonotype has ten or more counts. This rearrangement joins TRBV12-3 or TRBV12-4 to TRBJ1-1; D is unclear. The CDR3 totals 14 residues. V was clipped by 3 bases and J by 1 base, with 9 bases between them. CDR3 sequence reads: CASSFVGGNTEAFF. In nucleotides, the CDR3 is TGTGCCAGCAGTTTCGTTGGAGGGAACACTGAAGCTTTCTTT.

This clonotype was detected only once. The chain combines TRBV7-9 with TRBJ2-5; 7 bases agree with TRBD1. From germline, CDR1 is SEHNR and CDR2 FQNEAQ (reference sequence). CDR3 size: 14 residues. The J segment lost 4 bases and the V segment lost 5 bases, leaving 7 bases of the junction unmatched. CDR3 loop: CASSHYRGRETQYF. The CDR3 DNA reads as TGTGCCAGCAGCCATTACAGGGGTAGAGAGACCCAGTACTTC.

The chain recombines TRBV6-6 with TRBJ1-1, with D tentatively TRBD1 (5 bases). Deletions cut 6 bases from V and 8 bases from J, with 13 bases between. This CDR3 has 12 amino acids. Germline V gene data show CDR1 as MNHNY and CDR2 as SVGAGI (reference sequence). The chain's CDR3 is CASRRPGDEAFF. CDR3 coding DNA: TGTGCCAGCAGACGCCCGGGGGACGAAGCTTTCTTT.

The sample holds one count of this clonotype. The V gene is TRBV2, the J gene TRBJ1-1; perhaps TRBD1 as D (5 bases). Germline CDR1 and CDR2: SNHLY and FYNNEI. The ends were cut back, 5 bases at V and 1 base at J, with 11 bases in the middle. The CDR3 length is 14 residues. The CDR3 sequence is CASSRETENTEAFF. The CDR3 DNA reads TGTGCCAGCAGTAGGGAGACAGAGAACACTGAAGCTTTCTTT.

In regard to this clonotype: This may arise from a read error, as a much more abundant clone is one base away. The chain is built from TRBV7-8 and TRBJ2-7; D remains ambiguous. CDR3 size: 15 residues. The germline V gene encodes CDR1 SGHVS and CDR2 FQNEAQ. This CDR3 reads CASSLAITKEYEQNF. The DNA of the CDR3 is TGTGCCAGCAGCTTAGCAATTACCAAGGAGTACGAGCAGAACTTC. Supplemented by reference TRBV7-8 and TRBJ2-7, the full variable domain reads GAGVSQSPRYKVAKRGQDVALRCDPISGHVSLFWYQQALGQGPEFLTYFQNEAQLDKSGLPSDRFFAERPEGSVSTLKIQRTQQEDSAVYLCASSLAITKEYEQNFGPGTRLTVT.